This T cell receptor beta chain came from a study of OX40 agonist ivuxolimab in advanced cancers. For the study in its entirety: Ivuxolimab, which targeted the costimulatory receptor OX40 (CD134), was an agonistic, fully human IgG2 monoclonal antibody. Intravenous ivuxolimab was administered to patients every 2 weeks at six dose levels: 0.01, 0.1, 0.3, 1.5, 3 and 10 mg/kg. Of the roughly 50 dose-escalation patients, hepatocellular carcinoma was present in about 20, melanoma in around 15, renal cell carcinoma in 9 and head and neck cancer in 9. In the dose-escalation cohort, roughly four fifths of patients were male, and the mean age was approximately 64 years, with a range of 23 to 79. Patients were allowed to have had prior anti-PD-1, anti-PD-L1 or anti-CTLA-4 therapy, and approximately 37% of the dose-escalation patients had been treated with checkpoint inhibitors. Partial responses occurred in three dose-escalation patients: two with cutaneous melanoma and one with hepatocellular carcinoma. The point of sequencing TCRbeta in the periphery was to test whether ivuxolimab changed TCR sequence diversity and drove clonal T-cell expansion. The paper reports the monotherapy dose-escalation portion (N of about 47 patients) of the phase I ivuxolimab trial. General conclusions and limits of the study: Low levels of normalized T-cell clonal expansion were also shown by some nonresponding patients. After ivuxolimab, more expanded clones were found on average in CD8+ T cells than in CD4+ T cells. Antigen specificity was not determined for the clonally expanded peripheral T cells. Partial responders in the 0.1-3.0 mg/kg groups had among the lowest normalized peripheral clonal expansion, especially among CD8+ T cells. Clonal expansion of both CD4+ and CD8+ blood T cells was observed from baseline to week 6 at doses 0.1 to 3.0 mg/kg.

With respect to this clone: This receptor's antigen is unknown. Qualities for individual bases were not recorded, and no much larger clone is one base off.

The trial excluded patients who had a history of autoimmune disease or were on systemic immunosuppression. Peripheral blood for TCR sequencing was collected from all dose cohorts at baseline, on cycle 4 day 1, and on cycle 7 day 1. The samples were drawn from a first-in-human, open-label, multicenter phase I dose-escalation trial of ivuxolimab. Adults with locally advanced or metastatic melanoma, renal cell carcinoma, hepatocellular carcinoma or head and neck squamous cell carcinoma were enrolled in the trial. CD4+ and CD8+ T cells were sorted separately from peripheral blood before TCR sequencing. Genomic DNA was isolated from the sorted cells so that the TCRbeta CDR3 region could be sequenced. The immunoSEQ Assay was used to sequence the TCRbeta CDR3 regions. TCRdb took over this immuneACCESS table, retaining in-frame rearrangements with V and J assigned. Such tables are incomplete; in checked studies, under half of the missing clones stem from an unresolved V gene, and the remainder is unexplained. The sample table holds roughly 100,000 clones, of which roughly 88% were seen once. About 3.8% of the sample goes to the ten largest clones.

Measured from the cysteine to the phenylalanine, the CDR3 is 15 residues long. Only the CDR3 part of the read is kept: 45 bases, read in frame from the first base. V and J are truncated by 1 base and 4 bases respectively, leaving an intervening sequence of 15 bases. CDR1 SGHNT and CDR2 YYREEE were looked up in the germline V gene (reference sequence). The input for sequencing was CD4+ or CD8+ T cells sorted from blood, taken in a trial of the OX40 agonist ivuxolimab. The sequence is built from TRBV5-4 and TRBJ2-7, with a tentative D call of TRBD1 or TRBD2, each matching 6 bases. This sequence originates from an adult with an advanced solid tumor such as melanoma, head and neck, liver or kidney cancer. CDR3 protein: CASSLHREASYEQYF. The DNA is TGTGCCAGCAGCTTGCACAGGGAGGCGTCGTACGAGCAGTACTTC.